This paragraph reports one T cell receptor (beta chain). No antigen is known for it. This specimen comes from a study of T cell responses to AZD1222 COVID-19 vaccine. Notes on the study in general: There were mostly white British donors and more females than males, and clonal diversity was possibly underestimated. CD4 TCRs linked to vaccination spanned spike, dominating at 160-218 and 743-854.

Measured with immunoSEQ multiplex PCR; TCRdb has only the in-frame clones, and not every one. The sample records approximately 150,000 clones, 90% being singletons. With V trimmed by 2 bases and J by 11 bases, 6 bases remained unmatched. The CDR3 is 13 residues long. In germline, CDR1 is KGHSY, CDR2 FQNENV. Sample: peripheral blood, taken 28 days after the second dose of the MenACWY control vaccine. This rearrangement joins TRBV16 to TRBJ1-2, with 9 bases lining up with TRBD1. The sequence came from an adult who received the MenACWY meningococcal vaccine as a control. The DNA for the CDR3 is TGTGCCAGCAGCCAAGGACAGGGGTCGGGTTACACCTTC. Translating gives CASSQGQGSGYTF.